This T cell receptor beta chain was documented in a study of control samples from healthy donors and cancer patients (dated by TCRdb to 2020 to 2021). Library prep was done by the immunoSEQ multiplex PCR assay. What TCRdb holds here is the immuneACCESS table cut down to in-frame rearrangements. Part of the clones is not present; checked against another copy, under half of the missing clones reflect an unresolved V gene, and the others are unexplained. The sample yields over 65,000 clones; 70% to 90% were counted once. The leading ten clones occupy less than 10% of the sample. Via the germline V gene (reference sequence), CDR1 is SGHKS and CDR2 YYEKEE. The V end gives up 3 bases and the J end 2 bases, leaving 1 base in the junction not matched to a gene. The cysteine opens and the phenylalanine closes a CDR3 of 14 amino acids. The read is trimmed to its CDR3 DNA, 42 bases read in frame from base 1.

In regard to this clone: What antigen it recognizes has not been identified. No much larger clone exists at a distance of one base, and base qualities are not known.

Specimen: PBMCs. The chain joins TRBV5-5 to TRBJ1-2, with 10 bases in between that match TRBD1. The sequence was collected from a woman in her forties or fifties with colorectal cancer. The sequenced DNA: TGTGCCAGCAGCTGGGGACAGGGGAACTATGGCTACACCTTC. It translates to CASSWGQGNYGYTF.